A selection of T cell receptor beta chains follows, all from one sample in a study of blood T cell repertoires in COVID-19. Data came from immunoSEQ multiplex PCR; TCRdb stores just in-frame clones and leaves some out. The sample has fewer than 250,000 clones; approximately 84% are singletons. The sequenced material came from peripheral blood. The origin of the receptors is a man aged 50 to 60 with acute or convalescent COVID-19. The CDR3 runs from the conserved cysteine through the conserved F or W. The D gene is left open where the match is weak. A row's size may be missing; if present it is once, few, many or a size class.

clone size	D gene	V gene	J gene	CDR3 DNA	CDR3 protein
.	TRBD1	TRBV9	TRBJ1-4	TGTGCCAGCAGCGGAGACCCCGGGACAGGGGGCCTAGGACTGTTTTTT	CASSGDPGTGGLGLFF
few	TRBD1	TRBV19	TRBJ1-5	TGTGCCAGTCAGACAGGGCTTTATAGCAATCAGCCCCAGCATTTT	CASQTGLYSNQPQHF
.	TRBD1	TRBV5-1	TRBJ2-2	TGCGCCAGCAGCTGGACAGGGACGGCCAACACCGGGGAGCTGTTTTTT	CASSWTGTANTGELFF
.	TRBD2	TRBV3-1/TRBV3-2	TRBJ2-3	TGTGCCAGCAGCCCCCGACTAGCCCCCGCCCGGCCAGATACGCAGTATTTT	CASSPRLAPARPDTQYF
.	.	TRBV10-1	TRBJ2-1	TGCGCCAGCAGTTTCCAGGGGATAGACGGTGAGCAGTTCTTC	CASSFQGIDGEQFF
.	.	TRBV6-2/TRBV6-3	TRBJ2-3	TGTGCCAGCAGTCATCCCAGAGATACGCAGTATTTT	CASSHPRDTQYF
.	.	TRBV21-1	TRBJ1-5	TGTGCCAGCAGCAAAGGGGGGCCAGGGATCTATAGCAATCAGCCCCAGCATTTT	CASSKGGPGIYSNQPQHF
.	.	TRBV11-1	TRBJ2-3	TGTGCCAGCGGGGCTCAGTATACGCAGTATTTT	CASGAQYTQYF
.	.	TRBV11-3	TRBJ2-3	TGTGCCAGCAGCTCCTACACAGATACGCAGTATTTT	CASSSYTDTQYF
.	TRBD1	TRBV11-2	TRBJ1-1	TGTGCCAGCAGATCCGGGACAGTATGGGGCACTGAAGCTTTCTTT	CASRSGTVWGTEAFF
.	.	TRBV7-9	TRBJ1-4	TGTGCCAGCAGCTTAGAGGCCCTAAGAGGGGAAAAACTGTTTTTT	CASSLEALRGEKLFF
.	TRBD1	TRBV5-1	TRBJ1-5	TGCGCCAGCAGCTCGACAGGGGGTTGGGGCAATCAGCCCCAGCATTTT	CASSSTGGWGNQPQHF
.	TRBD2	TRBV3-1/TRBV3-2	TRBJ2-7	TGTGCCAGCAGCCTAAGCGGGGTTACCTACGAGCAGTACTTC	CASSLSGVTYEQYF
.	.	TRBV12-2	TRBJ1-2	TGTGCAAGTCGCCTCCCACAGGGGCCGCGGGACTATGGCTACACCTTC	CASRLPQGPRDYGYTF
once	.	TRBV6-5	TRBJ1-1	TGTGCCACCCGGATTGGAGGCACAGTGAACACTGAAGCTTTCTTT	CATRIGGTVNTEAFF
.	.	TRBV4-2	TRBJ1-6	TGTGCCAGCAGCCAAGTCCGGGACTCGGTGTCACCCCTCCACTTT	CASSQVRDSVSPLHF
.	.	TRBV21-1	TRBJ1-6	TGTGCCAGCAGCAAAGAGGGGACAGGGGAGGAAAGTTCACCCCTCCACTTT	CASSKEGTGEESSPLHF
.	TRBD2	TRBV11-2	TRBJ2-5	TGTGCCAGCAGCGCCCGCGAACTAGCGGGACTGGGAGAGACCCAGTACTTC	CASSARELAGLGETQYF
.	.	TRBV27	TRBJ1-6	TGTGCCAGCAGTATGAGGACAATCCCGTCCAATAATTCACCCCTCCACTTT	CASSMRTIPSNNSPLHF
few	.	TRBV19	TRBJ2-2	TGTGCCAGTAGTATTTCCCCCTCCTCCCCCGGGGAGCTGTTTTTT	CASSISPSSPGELFF
.	.	TRBV10-1	TRBJ1-1	TGCGCCAGCAGTACAGGCATGAACACTGAAGCTTTCTTT	CASSTGMNTEAFF
.	TRBD2	TRBV5-1	TRBJ2-1	TGCGCCAGCGGCGAAGCGGGGGTCTCCTACAATGAGCAGTTCTTC	CASGEAGVSYNEQFF
.	TRBD1	TRBV28	TRBJ2-7	TGTGCCAGCAGTGCCATGGGACAGGGCTTCGACGAGCAGTACTTC	CASSAMGQGFDEQYF
.	TRBD2	TRBV4-1	TRBJ2-1	TGCGCCAGCAGCCAAAGAGCGGGAGGCTCCTACAATGAGCAGTTCTTC	CASSQRAGGSYNEQFF
.	.	TRBV15	TRBJ2-1	TGTGCCACCAGCAGAGAAGCGGGCCCCTCCTACAATGAGCAGTTCTTC	CATSREAGPSYNEQFF
.	TRBD2	TRBV25-1	TRBJ2-1	TGTGCCAGCGGGGGGGGAGAGCAGTTCTTC	CASGGGEQFF
.	TRBD2	TRBV2	TRBJ2-3	TGTGCCAGCAGTGAGGGACTAGCTACAGATACGCAGTATTTT	CASSEGLATDTQYF
.	.	TRBV11-3	TRBJ2-7	TGTGCCAGCAGCTCCAGCGTTTCATACGAGCAGTACTTC	CASSSSVSYEQYF
.	.	TRBV6-5	TRBJ1-2	TGTGCCAGCAGACAGGGTGCCTATACCTATGGCTACACCTTC	CASRQGAYTYGYTF
.	.	TRBV30	TRBJ1-5	TGTGCCTGGACTTCTTACCGGGCGGAGGTGGATCAGCCCCAGCATTTT	CAWTSYRAEVDQPQHF
few	.	TRBV24-1	TRBJ2-3	TGTGCCACCAGTGTTTCCGGTACGCAGTATTTT	CATSVSGTQYF
few	TRBD2	TRBV15	TRBJ2-1	TGTGCCACCAGCAGCTTACTAGCGGGAGGTAATGAGCAGTTCTTC	CATSSLLAGGNEQFF
.	.	TRBV19	TRBJ1-1	TGTGCCACCTCAGACAGGCACACTGAAGCTTTCTTT	CATSDRHTEAFF
.	TRBD2	TRBV6-5	TRBJ2-1	TGTGCCAGCAGCTCTAGCGGGGGGATTGGTAATGAGCAGTTCTTC	CASSSSGGIGNEQFF
.	TRBD1	TRBV4-2	TRBJ1-1	TGTGCCAGCAGCCATACTGGACAGGGTCCTGAAGCTTTCTTT	CASSHTGQGPEAFF
.	.	TRBV2	TRBJ1-2	TGTGCCAGCAGTGAAGCAGAGGGTGACTATGGCTACACCTTC	CASSEAEGDYGYTF
.	.	TRBV12-2	TRBJ2-7	TGTGCAAGTCGCTTAGCGCTGGGTCTAGCGGGGAACAACGAGCAGTACTTC	CASRLALGLAGNNEQYF
.	.	TRBV7-9	TRBJ1-2	TGTGCCAGCAGCCCTGAGGGGGTAAATGCTAACTATGGCTACACCTTC	CASSPEGVNANYGYTF
.	TRBD1	TRBV5-4	TRBJ2-1	TGTGCCAGCAGCCTGACAGGGAGCGCCTACAATGAGCAGTTCTTC	CASSLTGSAYNEQFF
.	TRBD1	TRBV7-9	TRBJ1-5	TGTGCCAGCAGCTACGGGACAGGGGGGGATAGGCCCCAGCATTTT	CASSYGTGGDRPQHF
.	.	TRBV15	TRBJ1-4	TGTGCCACCAGCAGATCGCGGCAGATTAATGAAAAACTGTTTTTT	CATSRSRQINEKLFF
.	TRBD2	TRBV10-3	TRBJ2-7	TGTGCCATCGGGGGGGAGCCCTACGAGCAGTACTTC	CAIGGEPYEQYF
.	TRBD2	TRBV9	TRBJ2-1	TGTGCCAGCAGCGTAAGGGAGGGAGGCCACGGTGAGCAGTTCTTC	CASSVREGGHGEQFF
few	.	TRBV7-9	TRBJ1-5	TGTGCCAGCAGCATAAATAGCAATCAGCCCCAGCATTTT	CASSINSNQPQHF